This TCR beta chain was obtained from a study of cytomegalovirus exposure and HLA in healthy donors (dated by TCRdb to the late 2010s). About the investigation overall: According to a later analysis, the approximately 120 validation repertoires were produced on the same platform as the approximately 610 repertoires of the first cohort. The study was designed to test whether signatures of past pathogen exposure could be identified by cataloging public T cell receptors. To predict cytomegalovirus infection status, the study combined high-throughput TCR immunosequencing, statistical association of individual TCRs with disease status, and machine learning. Besides the first cohort of 666 subjects, a separate validation cohort made up of some 110 different subjects was used. Points the paper makes about the study in general: While some public TCRs were present in many individuals, most TCR sequences turned up only very rarely across donors. A later analysis had no HLA typing for the validation cohort, so co-occurrence there was scored across all 110 or so repertoires. The authors suggested that the approach could potentially be extended to other disease states and immunological phenotypes. Three of the identified cytomegalovirus-associated TCR beta chains were confirmed in vitro to be specific for cytomegalovirus antigens. A later analysis found that TCRs clustered in the first cohort also tended to co-occur in the approximately 120 validation repertoires, with roughly 95% of cluster scores above 0. The classifier was reported to diagnose cytomegalovirus status with high specificity and sensitivity in both the original cohort and the validation cohort. The study gave a list of under 200 TCR beta chains associated with cytomegalovirus.

The library was obtained by the immunoSEQ multiplex PCR assay. For the original study's pipeline: A statistical classification framework was built for diagnosing cytomegalovirus status from the catalog of TCR beta chain sequences. The clones in this table, taken by TCRdb from immuneACCESS, are in-frame only. Not every clone is retained; where verified, under half of the shortfall comes from an unresolved V gene, and the cause of the rest is unknown. The V and J calls and clone size are taken from that table; D and trimming were inferred from the DNA. Recorded for this sample are over 200,000 clones; around 80% of them occurred a single time. The ten largest clones capture around an eighth of the sample. To note about this clone: It lacks a known antigen. Base qualities are not recorded, but no much larger clone differs from it by a single base.

The donors were included in the validation cohort of over a hundred subjects, a group kept apart from the approximately 670-subject first cohort. The germline V gene specifies MNHNS as CDR1 and SASEGT as CDR2. The germline ends are 11 bases apart after V is trimmed by 6 bases and J by 0 bases. There are 14 amino acids in the CDR3, from cysteine to phenylalanine inclusive. Just CDR3 DNA is preserved here, 42 bases in frame from base 1. Sequencing was performed on PBMCs. The source is a woman in her thirties in good health and CMV-seropositive. The chain was built from TRBV6-1 and TRBJ1-1; too little of a D gene remains to name it. The DNA sequence follows: TGTGCCAGCAGCTGGACGGACCTGAACACTGAAGCTTTCTTT. This encodes CASSWTDLNTEAFF.